Sequencing of this T cell receptor (beta chain) was carried out in a study of shared clonotypes between healthy human individuals. Findings and limits, study-wide: Non-shared clonotypes had lower generation probabilities than clonotypes shared by all four sorted-subset donors.

Turning to this clone: As yet, its antigen is unknown.

Authors' processing steps: Junction-only sequences without quality scores came from ImmunoSEQ, so filtering differed. The protocol was immunoSEQ multiplex PCR, while the TCRdb copy is restricted to in-frame clones and leaves out a portion. V and J calls and clone size are given by that table; D and trimming were obtained from the DNA. Of around 370,000 clones detected, just over 95% appear once; the ten largest clones hold more than 0.3%. The CDR3 totals 13 residues. The ends lost 8 bases at V and 7 bases at J; junction bases unmatched: 7. CDR1 and CDR2 (germline): WSHSY, SAAADI. The TCR comes from a young man in good health. The sample was memory CD8+ T cells sorted from blood. Subset meaning: CD45RO+ cells pooled with CCR7-negative TemRA cells. This chain joins TRBV10-2 and TRBJ2-1, with TRBD1 matching over 8 bases. The CDR3 nucleotides read TGCGCCAGCGGGGGACAGGCGGCAAATGAGCAGTTCTTC. Its protein is CASGGQAANEQFF.